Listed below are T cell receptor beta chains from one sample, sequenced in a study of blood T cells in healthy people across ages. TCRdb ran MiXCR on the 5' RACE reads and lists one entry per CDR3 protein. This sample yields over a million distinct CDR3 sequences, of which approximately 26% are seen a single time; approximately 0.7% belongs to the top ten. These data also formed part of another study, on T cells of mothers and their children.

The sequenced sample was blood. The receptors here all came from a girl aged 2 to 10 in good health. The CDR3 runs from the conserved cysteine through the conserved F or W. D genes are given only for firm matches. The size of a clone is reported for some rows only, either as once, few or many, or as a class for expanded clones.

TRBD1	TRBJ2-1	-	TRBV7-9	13	CASSSDRTNEQFF	TGTGCCAGCAGCTCGGACAGGACAAATGAGCAGTTCTTC
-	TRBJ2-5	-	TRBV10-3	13	CAISDGGLETQYF	TGTGCCATCAGTGACGGGGGATTAGAGACCCAGTACTTC
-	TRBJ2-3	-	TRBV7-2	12	CASTQTPDTQYF	TGTGCCAGCACTCAAACGCCAGATACGCAGTATTTT
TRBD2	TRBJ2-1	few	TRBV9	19	CASSAQKGTSGGARNEQFF	TGTGCCAGCAGCGCCCAAAAAGGGACTAGCGGGGGGGCCCGGAATGAGCAGTTCTTC
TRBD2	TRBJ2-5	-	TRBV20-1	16	CSATGTTNAYQETQYF	TGCAGTGCTACCGGGACTACCAACGCCTACCAAGAGACCCAGTACTTC
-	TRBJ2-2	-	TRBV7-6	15	CASSSVTKNTGELFF	TGTGCCAGCAGCTCAGTTACGAAGAACACCGGGGAGCTGTTTTTT
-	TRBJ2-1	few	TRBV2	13	CASRRDSYNEQFF	TGTGCCAGCAGACGCGACAGTTACAATGAGCAGTTCTTC
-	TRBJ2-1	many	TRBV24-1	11	CATKSTGEQFF	TGTGCCACCAAGTCAACGGGTGAGCAGTTCTTC
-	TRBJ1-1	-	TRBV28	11	CASYRNTEAFF	TGTGCCAGTTACAGGAACACTGAAGCTTTCTTT
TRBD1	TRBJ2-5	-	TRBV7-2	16	CASSFLDRAIQETQYF	TGTGCCAGCAGCTTCCTGGACAGGGCCATCCAAGAGACCCAGTACTTC
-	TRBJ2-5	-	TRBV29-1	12	CSGRQTPETQYF	TGCAGCGGCCGACAGACGCCGGAGACCCAGTACTTC
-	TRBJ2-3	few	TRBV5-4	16	CASSPLTSRHTDTQYF	TGTGCCAGCAGCCCGTTAACTAGCAGACACACAGATACGCAGTATTTT
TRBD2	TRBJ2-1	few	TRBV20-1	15	CSARSGLAGLDEQFF	TGCAGTGCTAGAAGCGGACTAGCGGGACTCGATGAGCAGTTCTTC
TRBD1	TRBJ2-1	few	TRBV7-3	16	CASSPTRQGSYNEQFF	TGTGCCAGCAGCCCAACCCGACAGGGTTCCTACAATGAGCAGTTCTTC
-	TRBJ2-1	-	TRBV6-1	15	CASSGVTISYNEQFF	TGTGCCAGCAGTGGAGTGACTATCTCCTACAATGAGCAGTTCTTC
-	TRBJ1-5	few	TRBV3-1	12	CASSQADQPQHF	TGTGCCAGCAGCCAAGCCGATCAGCCCCAGCATTTT
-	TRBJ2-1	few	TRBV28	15	CASRITSFGDNEQFF	TGTGCCAGCAGAATTACTAGCTTCGGCGACAATGAGCAGTTCTTC
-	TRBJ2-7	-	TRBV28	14	CASSRTGTNYEQYF	TGTGCCAGCAGCCGAACCGGGACGAACTACGAGCAGTACTTC
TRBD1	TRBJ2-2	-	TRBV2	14	CASRAGTGIGELFF	TGTGCCAGCAGAGCTGGGACAGGGATCGGGGAGCTGTTTTTT
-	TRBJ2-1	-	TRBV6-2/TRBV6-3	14	CASLGGPSYNEQFF	TGTGCCAGCCTTGGAGGACCATCGTACAATGAGCAGTTCTTC
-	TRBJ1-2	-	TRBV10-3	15	CAISESRDYNYGYTF	TGTGCCATCAGTGAGTCCAGGGATTACAACTATGGCTACACCTTC
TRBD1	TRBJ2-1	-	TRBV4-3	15	CASSVGTGILHEQFF	TGCGCCAGCAGCGTCGGGACAGGGATCCTCCATGAGCAGTTCTTC
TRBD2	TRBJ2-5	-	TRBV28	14	CASTLLAEGETQYF	TGTGCCAGCACCCTTCTAGCGGAAGGAGAGACCCAGTACTTC
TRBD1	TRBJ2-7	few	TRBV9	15	CASSVEGGRSYEQYF	TGTGCCAGCAGCGTAGAAGGGGGCCGCTCCTACGAGCAGTACTTC
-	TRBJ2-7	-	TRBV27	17	CASKPVGTPWAGHEQYF	TGTGCCAGCAAACCCGTGGGGACCCCCTGGGCGGGTCACGAGCAGTACTTC
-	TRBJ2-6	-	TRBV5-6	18	CASSLMGRVNSGANVLTF	TGTGCCAGCAGCTTGATGGGCAGGGTAAACTCTGGGGCCAACGTCCTGACTTTC
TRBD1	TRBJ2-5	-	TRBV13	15	CASSYTGGWSKEQYF	TGTGCCAGCAGCTACACAGGGGGCTGGTCGAAAGAGCAGTACTTC
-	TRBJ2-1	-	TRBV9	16	CASSPDVGYSYNEQFF	TGTGCCAGCAGCCCCGACGTTGGGTATTCCTACAATGAGCAGTTCTTC
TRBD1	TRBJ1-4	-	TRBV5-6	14	CASRPDRGHEKLFF	TGTGCCAGCAGACCGGACAGGGGGCACGAAAAACTGTTTTTT
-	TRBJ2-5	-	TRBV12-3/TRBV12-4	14	CASRQQGLGVAQYF	TGTGCCAGCAGACAACAGGGCCTTGGGGTGGCCCAGTACTTC
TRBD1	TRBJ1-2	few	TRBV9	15	CASSVAGGASHGYTF	TGTGCCAGCAGCGTTGCAGGGGGCGCAAGCCATGGCTACACCTTC
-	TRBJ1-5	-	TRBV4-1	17	CASSQDLARRGIGPQHF	TGCGCCAGCAGCCAAGACCTGGCCCGTAGGGGCATCGGGCCCCAGCATTTT
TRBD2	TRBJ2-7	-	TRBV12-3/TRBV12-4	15	CASSSTSGLSYEQYF	TGTGCCAGCAGTTCCACTAGCGGGTTATCCTACGAGCAGTACTTC
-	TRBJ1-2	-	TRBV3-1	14	CASSQGGAPYGYTF	TGTGCCAGCAGCCAAGGTGGGGCGCCCTATGGCTACACCTTC
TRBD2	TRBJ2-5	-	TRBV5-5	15	CASSFVAGAQETQYF	TGTGCCAGCAGCTTCGTGGCGGGAGCCCAAGAGACCCAGTACTTC
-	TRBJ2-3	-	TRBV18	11	CASSLMDTQYF	TGTGCCAGCTCACTAATGGATACGCAGTATTTT
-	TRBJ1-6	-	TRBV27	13	CAGSGVSGSPLHF	TGTGCCGGCAGTGGGGTGTCGGGGTCACCCCTCCACTTT
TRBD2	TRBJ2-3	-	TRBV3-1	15	CASSTQSGVRDTQYF	TGTGCCAGCAGCACCCAAAGCGGGGTCCGAGATACGCAGTATTTT
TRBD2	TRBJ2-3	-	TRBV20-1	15	CSARVSGDSTDTQYF	TGCAGTGCTAGAGTTAGCGGGGACAGCACAGATACGCAGTATTTT
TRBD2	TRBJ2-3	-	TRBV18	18	CASSRLPSGRSHDDTQYF	TGTGCCAGCTCAAGGCTGCCTAGCGGGAGGTCGCATGACGATACGCAGTATTTT
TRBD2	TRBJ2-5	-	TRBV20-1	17	CSATSPGTRPFQETQYF	TGCAGTGCCACTTCCCCCGGGACTAGACCGTTTCAAGAGACCCAGTACTTC
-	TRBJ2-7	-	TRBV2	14	CASSGATGEIEQYF	TGTGCCAGCAGTGGGGCCACGGGGGAAATCGAGCAGTACTTC
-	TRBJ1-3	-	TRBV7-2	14	CASSPTPGANTIYF	TGTGCCAGCAGCCCCACCCCGGGGGCCAACACCATATATTTT
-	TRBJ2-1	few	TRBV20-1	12	CSLSTGGDEQFF	TGCAGCCTATCGACGGGGGGCGATGAGCAGTTCTTC
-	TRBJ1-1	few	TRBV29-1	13	CSVVGGGKTEAFF	TGCAGCGTTGTTGGAGGAGGGAAGACTGAAGCTTTCTTT
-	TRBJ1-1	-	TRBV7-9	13	CASRRGGSGEAFF	TGTGCCAGCAGGAGGGGTGGATCGGGTGAAGCTTTCTTT